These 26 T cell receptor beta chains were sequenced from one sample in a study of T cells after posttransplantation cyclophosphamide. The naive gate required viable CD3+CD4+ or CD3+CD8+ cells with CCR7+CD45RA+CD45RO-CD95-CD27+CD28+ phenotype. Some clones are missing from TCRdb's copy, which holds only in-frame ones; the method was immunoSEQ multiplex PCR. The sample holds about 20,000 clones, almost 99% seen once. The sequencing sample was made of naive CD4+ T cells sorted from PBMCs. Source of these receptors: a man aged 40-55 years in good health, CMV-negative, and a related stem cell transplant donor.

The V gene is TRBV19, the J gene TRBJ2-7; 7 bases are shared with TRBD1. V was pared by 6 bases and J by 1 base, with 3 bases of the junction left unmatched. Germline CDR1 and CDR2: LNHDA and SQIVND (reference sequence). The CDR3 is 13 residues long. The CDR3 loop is CASRLQGSYEQYF. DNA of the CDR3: TGTGCCAGTAGACTACAGGGGTCCTACGAGCAGTACTTC.

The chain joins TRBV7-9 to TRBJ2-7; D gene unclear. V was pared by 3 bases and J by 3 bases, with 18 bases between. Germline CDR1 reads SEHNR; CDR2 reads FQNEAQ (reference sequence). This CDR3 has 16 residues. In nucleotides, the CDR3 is TGTGCCAGCAGCTTCGCGGCCGAAGCCTCGATCTACGAGCAGTACTTC. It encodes CASSFAAEASIYEQYF.

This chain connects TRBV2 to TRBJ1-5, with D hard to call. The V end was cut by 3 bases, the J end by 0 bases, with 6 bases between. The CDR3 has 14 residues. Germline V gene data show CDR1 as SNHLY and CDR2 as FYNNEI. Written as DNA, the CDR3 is TGTGCCAGCAGTGAGAGTTATAGCAATCAGCCCCAGCATTTT. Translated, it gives CASSESYSNQPQHF.

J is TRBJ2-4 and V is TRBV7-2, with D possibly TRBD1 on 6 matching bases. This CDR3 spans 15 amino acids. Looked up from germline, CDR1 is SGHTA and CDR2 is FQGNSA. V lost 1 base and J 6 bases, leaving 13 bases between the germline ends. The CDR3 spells CASSLGSSRGNIQYF. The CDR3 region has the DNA TGTGCCAGCAGCTTAGGAAGCTCCAGGGGAAACATTCAGTACTTC. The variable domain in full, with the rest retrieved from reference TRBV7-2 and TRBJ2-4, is GAGVSQSPSNKVTEKGKDVELRCDPISGHTALYWYRQSLGQGLEFLIYFQGNSAPDKSGLPSDRFSAERTGGSVSTLTIQRTQQEDSAVYLCASSLGSSRGNIQYFGAGTRLSVL.

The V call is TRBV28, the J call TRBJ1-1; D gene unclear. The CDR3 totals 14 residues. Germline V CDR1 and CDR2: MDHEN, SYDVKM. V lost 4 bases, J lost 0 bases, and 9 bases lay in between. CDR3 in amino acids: CASSYGPLNTEAFF. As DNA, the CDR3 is TGTGCCAGCAGTTATGGGCCCCTGAACACTGAAGCTTTCTTT.

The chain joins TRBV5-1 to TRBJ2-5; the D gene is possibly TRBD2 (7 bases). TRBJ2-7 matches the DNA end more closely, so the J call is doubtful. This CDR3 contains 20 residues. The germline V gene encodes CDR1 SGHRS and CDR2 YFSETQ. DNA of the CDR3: TGCGCCAGCAGCTATACTTCAGGGGTGGTTCAAGTAGCGGGTTCCTACGAGCAGTACTTC. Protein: CASSYTSGVVQVAGSYEQYF.

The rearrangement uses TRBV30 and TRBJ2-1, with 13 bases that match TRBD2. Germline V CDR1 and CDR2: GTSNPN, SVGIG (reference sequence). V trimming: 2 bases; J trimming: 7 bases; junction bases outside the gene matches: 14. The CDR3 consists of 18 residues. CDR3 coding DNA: TGTGCCTGGAGTATAGGCTGGAGACTAGCGGGAGGTAGGAATGAGCAGTTCTTC. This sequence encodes CAWSIGWRLAGGRNEQFF.

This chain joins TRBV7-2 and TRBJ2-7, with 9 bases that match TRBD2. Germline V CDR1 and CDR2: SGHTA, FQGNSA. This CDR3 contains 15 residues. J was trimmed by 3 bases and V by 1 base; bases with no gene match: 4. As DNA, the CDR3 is TGTGCCAGCAGCTTAGGCCTAGCGGGATTCTACGAGCAGTACTTC. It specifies CASSLGLAGFYEQYF.

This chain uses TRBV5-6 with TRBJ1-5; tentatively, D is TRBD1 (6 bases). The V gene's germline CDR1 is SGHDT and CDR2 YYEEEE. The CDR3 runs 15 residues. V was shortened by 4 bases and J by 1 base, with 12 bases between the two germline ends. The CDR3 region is CASSPFQGSNQPQHF. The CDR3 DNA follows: TGTGCCAGCAGCCCCTTTCAGGGGAGCAATCAGCCCCAGCATTTT. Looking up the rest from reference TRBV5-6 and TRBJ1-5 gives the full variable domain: DAGVTQSPTHLIKTRGQQVTLRCSPKSGHDTVSWYQQALGQGPQFIFQYYEEEERQRGNFPDRFSGHQFPNYSSELNVNALLLGDSALYLCASSPFQGSNQPQHFGDGTRLSIL.

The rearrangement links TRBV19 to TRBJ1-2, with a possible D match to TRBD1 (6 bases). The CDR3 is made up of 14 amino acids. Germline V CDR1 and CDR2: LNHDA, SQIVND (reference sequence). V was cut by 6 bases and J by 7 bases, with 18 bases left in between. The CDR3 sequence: CASREARTVGGYTF. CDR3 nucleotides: TGTGCCAGTAGGGAAGCTCGGACAGTTGGTGGCTACACCTTC.

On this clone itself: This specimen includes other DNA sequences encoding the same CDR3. CDR3 in DNA: TGTGCCAGCAGCTTACCACGGGAGCGAAATGGCTACACCTTC. This translates into CASSLPRERNGYTF. The rearrangement uses TRBV28 and TRBJ1-2; D is unclear. Trimming took off 6 bases at V and 6 bases at J, with 17 bases between the two ends. CDR1 and CDR2 (germline): MDHEN, SYDVKM. CDR3 size: 14 residues.

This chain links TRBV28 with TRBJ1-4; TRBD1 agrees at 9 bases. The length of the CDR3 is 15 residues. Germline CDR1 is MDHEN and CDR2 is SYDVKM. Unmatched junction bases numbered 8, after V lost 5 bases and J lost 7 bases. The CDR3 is CASSPPGQGLEKLFF. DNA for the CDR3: TGTGCCAGCAGTCCGCCGGGACAGGGTCTTGAAAAACTGTTTTTT. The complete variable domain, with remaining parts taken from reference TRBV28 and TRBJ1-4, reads DVKVTQSSRYLVKRTGEKVFLECVQDMDHENMFWYRQDPGLGLRLIYFSYDVKMKEKGDIPEGYSVSREKKERFSLILESASTNQTSMYLCASSPPGQGLEKLFFGSGTQLSVL.

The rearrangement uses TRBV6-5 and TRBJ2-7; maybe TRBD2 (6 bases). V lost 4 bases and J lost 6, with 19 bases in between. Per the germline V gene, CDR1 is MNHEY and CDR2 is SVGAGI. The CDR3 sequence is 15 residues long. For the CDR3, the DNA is TGTGCCAGCAGTTCCGGGACTCCCCTCGACATCGAGCAGTACTTC. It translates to CASSSGTPLDIEQYF.

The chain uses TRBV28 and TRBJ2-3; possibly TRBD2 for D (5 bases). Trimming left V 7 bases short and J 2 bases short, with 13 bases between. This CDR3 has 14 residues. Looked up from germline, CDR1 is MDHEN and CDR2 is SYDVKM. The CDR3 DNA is TGTGCCAGCACGAGGGCGGTGATCACAGATACGCAGTATTTT. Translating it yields CASTRAVITDTQYF.

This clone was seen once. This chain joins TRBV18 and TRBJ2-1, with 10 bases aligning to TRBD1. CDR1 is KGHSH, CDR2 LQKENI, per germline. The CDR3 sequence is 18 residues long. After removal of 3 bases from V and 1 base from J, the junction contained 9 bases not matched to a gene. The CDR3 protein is CASSPQTGGLRSYNEQFF. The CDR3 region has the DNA TGTGCCAGCTCACCCCAGACAGGGGGCTTACGATCCTACAATGAGCAGTTCTTC.

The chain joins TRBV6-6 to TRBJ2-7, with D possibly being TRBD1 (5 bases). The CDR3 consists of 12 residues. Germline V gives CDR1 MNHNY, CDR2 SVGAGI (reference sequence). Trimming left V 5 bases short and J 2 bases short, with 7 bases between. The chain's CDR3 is CASSTGAYEQYF. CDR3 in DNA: TGTGCCAGCAGTACAGGAGCCTACGAGCAGTACTTC.

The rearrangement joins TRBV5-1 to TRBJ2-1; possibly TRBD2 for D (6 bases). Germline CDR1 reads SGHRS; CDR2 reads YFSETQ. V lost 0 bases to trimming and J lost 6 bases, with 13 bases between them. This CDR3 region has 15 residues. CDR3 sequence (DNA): TGCGCCAGCAGCTTGGATGCGCGGACTATCAATGAGCAGTTCTTC. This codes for CASSLDARTINEQFF.

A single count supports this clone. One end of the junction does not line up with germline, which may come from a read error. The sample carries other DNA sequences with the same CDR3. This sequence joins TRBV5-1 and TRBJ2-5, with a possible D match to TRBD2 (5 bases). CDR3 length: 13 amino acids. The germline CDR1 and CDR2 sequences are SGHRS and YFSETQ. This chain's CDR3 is CASSSGKWETQYF. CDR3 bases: TGCGCCAGCAGCTCGGGGAAATGGGAGACACAGTACTTC.

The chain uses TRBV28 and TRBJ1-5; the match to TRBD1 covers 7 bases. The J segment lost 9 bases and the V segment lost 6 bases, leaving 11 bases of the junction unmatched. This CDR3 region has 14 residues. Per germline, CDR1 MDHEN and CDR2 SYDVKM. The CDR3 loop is CASSQDRVSRPQHF. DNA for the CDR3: TGTGCCAGCAGCCAAGACAGGGTATCTCGGCCCCAGCATTTT.

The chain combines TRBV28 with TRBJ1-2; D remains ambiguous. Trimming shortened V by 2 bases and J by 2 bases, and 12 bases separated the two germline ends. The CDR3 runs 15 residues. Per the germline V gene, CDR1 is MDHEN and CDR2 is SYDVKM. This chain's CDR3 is CASSLGRRTNYGYTF. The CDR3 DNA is TGTGCCAGCAGTTTAGGGCGACGCACCAACTATGGCTACACCTTC.

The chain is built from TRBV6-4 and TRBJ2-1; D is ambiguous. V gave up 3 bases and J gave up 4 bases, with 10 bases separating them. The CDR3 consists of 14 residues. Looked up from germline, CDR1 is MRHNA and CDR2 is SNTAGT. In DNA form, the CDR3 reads TGTGCCAGCAGTGAAGCTAGTACGTACAATGAGCAGTTCTTC. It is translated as CASSEASTYNEQFF.

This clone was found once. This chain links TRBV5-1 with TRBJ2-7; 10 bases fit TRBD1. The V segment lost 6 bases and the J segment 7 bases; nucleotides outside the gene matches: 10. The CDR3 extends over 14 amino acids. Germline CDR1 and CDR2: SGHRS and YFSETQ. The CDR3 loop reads CASTPGQGLREQYF. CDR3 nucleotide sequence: TGCGCCAGCACTCCGGGACAGGGGCTGAGAGAGCAGTACTTC.

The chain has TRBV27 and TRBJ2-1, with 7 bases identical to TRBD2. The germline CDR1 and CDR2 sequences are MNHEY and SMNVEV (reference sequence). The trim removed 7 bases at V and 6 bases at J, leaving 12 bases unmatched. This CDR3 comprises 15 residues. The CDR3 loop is CASTSPSGAGNEQFF. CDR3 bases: TGTGCCAGCACTTCCCCCAGCGGGGCCGGCAATGAGCAGTTCTTC.

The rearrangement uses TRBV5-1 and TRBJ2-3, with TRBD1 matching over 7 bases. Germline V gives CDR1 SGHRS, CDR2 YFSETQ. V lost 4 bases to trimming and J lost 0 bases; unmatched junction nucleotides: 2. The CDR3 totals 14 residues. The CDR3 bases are TGCGCCAGCAGCCCGGGACAGAGCACAGATACGCAGTATTTT. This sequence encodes CASSPGQSTDTQYF.

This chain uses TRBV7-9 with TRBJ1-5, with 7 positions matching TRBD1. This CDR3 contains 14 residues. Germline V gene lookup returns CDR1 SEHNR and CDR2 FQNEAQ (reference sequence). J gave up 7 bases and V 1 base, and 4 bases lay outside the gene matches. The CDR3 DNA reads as TGTGCCAGCAGCTTAGAAGGGGGCTGGCAGCCCCAGCATTTT. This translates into CASSLEGGWQPQHF.

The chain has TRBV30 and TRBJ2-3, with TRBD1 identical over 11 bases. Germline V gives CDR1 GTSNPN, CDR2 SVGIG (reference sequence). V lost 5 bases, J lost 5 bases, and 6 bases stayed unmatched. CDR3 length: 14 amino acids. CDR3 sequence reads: CAWLRDRGVDTQYF. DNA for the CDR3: TGTGCCTGGCTACGGGACAGGGGGGTAGATACGCAGTATTTT.